The T cell receptor beta chain under discussion was sequenced for a study of blood T cell repertoires in COVID-19. About the study: Material from acute and convalescent COVID-19 was sourced from the United States, Italy and Spain. T cells, B-cell-depleted T cells, or PBMCs provided the cDNA or gDNA that served as material.

CDR3 length equals 16 residues. Trimming took 0 bases from V and 3 from J; bases not matched to a gene: 4. The germline V gene encodes CDR1 SGHRS and CDR2 YFSETQ. Methods used by the authors: Estimation of nucleated cell counts relied on the amplification of reference gene primers. Repertoires were generated with immunoSEQ multiplex PCR, while TCRdb's copy carries only in-frame clones and drops some. That table is the source of V, J and clone size, and D and trimming were worked out from the DNA. The sample shows roughly 80,000 clones, 83% of them seen only once. This chain joins TRBV5-1 and TRBJ2-1, with TRBD1 identical over 9 bases. The sequence was obtained from a woman older than 75 with acute or convalescent COVID-19. The sample consisted of peripheral blood. The CDR3 DNA sequence: TGCGCCAGCAGCTTGGGGTCGACAGGGGGCTACAATGAGCAGTTCTTC. Its protein is CASSLGSTGGYNEQFF.